Following are 5 T cell receptor beta chains from one sample sequenced in a study of blood T cell repertoires in COVID-19. Sequenced by immunoSEQ multiplex PCR; TCRdb stores in-frame clones only, minus some. Of tens of thousands of clones in the sample, 88% were seen once. Source material: peripheral blood. All receptors come from a human donor in a cohort sampled during active COVID-19.

J is TRBJ2-4 and V is TRBV19; 8 bases align to TRBD1. This CDR3 is 13 amino acids long. J was trimmed by 8 bases and V by 10 bases; bases with no gene match: 10. Germline values: CDR1 LNHDA, CDR2 SQIVND (reference sequence). The CDR3 here is CATRQGASHIQYF. The DNA for the CDR3 is TGTGCCACCCGGCAGGGGGCGAGTCACATTCAGTACTTC.

V usage is TRBV24-1 and J usage is TRBJ2-3; D perhaps matches TRBD2 (6 bases). V lost 3 bases and J lost 2, with 11 bases in between. The CDR3 consists of 15 residues. Germline V gene sequence: CDR1 KGHDR, CDR2 SFDVKD. CDR3 sequence (DNA): TGTGCCACCAGTGATGGCGGGGCGACCACAGATACGCAGTATTTT. Residues: CATSDGGATTDTQYF.

The chain links TRBV2 to TRBJ2-1; D is perhaps TRBD2 (5 bases). CDR1 and CDR2 from the germline V gene are SNHLY and FYNNEI. Trimming removed 5 bases from V and 0 bases from J, with 8 bases in between. The CDR3 consists of 14 residues. The CDR3 DNA sequence: TGTGCCAGCAGTCGTACTAGCTCCTACAATGAGCAGTTCTTC. The encoded protein is CASSRTSSYNEQFF.

This clone was counted once. Here the CDR3 reads CASSTLAGSTDTQYF. The CDR3 DNA reads as TGTGCCAGCTCAACACTAGCGGGCAGCACAGATACGCAGTATTTT. The gene calls are TRBV18 and TRBJ2-3; 9 bases match TRBD2. In germline, CDR1 is KGHSH, CDR2 LQKENI. Trimming removed 5 bases from V and 0 bases from J; junction bases left unmatched: 3. CDR3 length equals 15 residues.

The V and J genes are TRBV9 and TRBJ2-5; 13 bases agree with TRBD2. Germline lookup yields CDR1 SGDLS and CDR2 YYNGEE. The CDR3 runs 16 residues. Losses at the gene ends were 3 bases for V and 2 bases for J; bases not matched to a gene: 4. DNA of the CDR3: TGTGCCAGCAGCGCCGGGACTAGCGGGGTACAAGAGACCCAGTACTTC. This codes for CASSAGTSGVQETQYF.